This is a list of T cell receptor beta chains from one sample in a study of blood T cell repertoires in COVID-19. Data came from immunoSEQ multiplex PCR; TCRdb stores just in-frame clones and leaves some out. Found here are 150,000 to 190,000 clones, about 81% of them singletons; the top ten hold 7.3%. The sequencing input was PBMCs or T cells enriched from blood (not recorded which). All receptors come from a man aged 50-60 years who had recovered from COVID-19. CDR3s include the opening cysteine and the closing phenylalanine or tryptophan.

V	J	CDR3
TRBV2	TRBJ1-2	CASRSGADFYGYTF
TRBV19	TRBJ2-3	CASQPGLISTDTQYF
TRBV20-1	TRBJ2-3	CSASERERRNTDTQYF
TRBV11-3	TRBJ2-1	CASSLGQGNEQFF
TRBV19	TRBJ2-7	CASSPGDRDYEQYF
TRBV2	TRBJ2-7	CASATGRPYEQYF
TRBV3-1/TRBV3-2	TRBJ1-4	CASSLRGPTNEKLFF
TRBV6-2/TRBV6-3	TRBJ2-3	CASSPGGSSTDTQYF
TRBV27	TRBJ1-5	CASSLGRMGQPQHF
TRBV20-1	TRBJ2-7	CSASNGQGSSYEQYF
TRBV7-9	TRBJ2-1	CASSLVQRGVDEQFF
TRBV24-1	TRBJ2-5	CATSDLGQMAGTAQYF
TRBV2	TRBJ2-7	CASRTTGTYEQYF
TRBV21-1	TRBJ1-6	CASSKAVWDRALGSPLHF
TRBV9	TRBJ1-1	CASSVGQGTPTEAFF
TRBV6-5	TRBJ1-5	CASREYSNQPQHF
TRBV7-2	TRBJ2-3	CASSFPGTTDTQYF
TRBV21-1	TRBJ2-7	CASTRRTRSYEQYF
TRBV5-1	TRBJ2-1	CASSLVGGETYNEQFF
TRBV2	TRBJ1-4	CASTPGSANEKLFF
TRBV18	TRBJ1-2	CASSRFRGQENYGYTF
TRBV12-3/TRBV12-4	TRBJ2-1	CASSLSLAGGMFF
TRBV19	TRBJ1-6	CASRAGGSGNSPLHF
TRBV5-1	TRBJ1-5	CASSLGDREGNQPQHF
TRBV19	TRBJ1-6	CASSILDSNSPLHF
TRBV6-2/TRBV6-3	TRBJ2-5	CASSRGRLAGTQETQYF
TRBV12-3/TRBV12-4	TRBJ1-5	CASGYRGNQPQHF
TRBV2	TRBJ1-4	CASIPGQVNEKLFF
TRBV3-1/TRBV3-2	TRBJ1-2	CASSQGTGTNYGYTF
TRBV3-1/TRBV3-2	TRBJ2-1	CASSYGGADEQFF
TRBV5-5	TRBJ1-1	CASSLGLQNTEAFF
TRBV11-3	TRBJ1-1	CASSSKGGVGSTEAFF
TRBV3-1/TRBV3-2	TRBJ2-1	CASSLSGELYNEQFF
TRBV19	TRBJ1-2	CASSTGDSQGGYGYTF
TRBV7-9	TRBJ1-6	CASSLETGGSSPLHF
TRBV19	TRBJ1-5	CASRGTGALNQPQHF
TRBV9	TRBJ2-7	CASSESRDRVYEQYF
TRBV5-8	TRBJ1-6	CASSLVLGNSPLHF
TRBV7-9	TRBJ2-1	CASSRWTGQGGGNEQFF
TRBV6-5	TRBJ1-2	CASTQGQGYGYTF
TRBV7-8	TRBJ1-2	CASSLGPGSNYGYTF
TRBV5-8	TRBJ1-2	CASSFDRGDGYTF
TRBV29-1	TRBJ1-1	CSVRGRTEAFF
TRBV6-2/TRBV6-3	TRBJ1-6	CASSYSIGGRRSPLHF
TRBV5-4	TRBJ1-6	CASSADRARSPLHF
TRBV5-1	TRBJ2-7	CASSFSGTSGYEQYF
TRBV12-3/TRBV12-4	TRBJ1-5	CASSLAGYQPQHF
TRBV1	TRBJ2-5	CTSSQGETSGGSEETQYF
TRBV7-9	TRBJ2-5	CASSLAGSRGETQYF
TRBV6-5	TRBJ2-3	CASRDSGTDTQYF
TRBV5-6	TRBJ2-3	CASSLGVGTFSTDTQYF
TRBV5-1	TRBJ1-2	CASSPGTGVYGYTF